Following are 5 T cell receptor beta chains from one sample sequenced in a study of T cells in Graves' hyperthyroidism and ophthalmopathy. It was RNA transcripts that yielded the amplified TCR beta CDR3 regions. The TCR CDR3 first-round RT-PCR relied on the HTBI primer set. TCRdb recomputed calls from the multiplex PCR reads with MiXCR, one row per CDR3 protein. The repertoire has about 400,000 distinct CDR3 sequences, 15% of them found once; the top ten carry over 25%. Sequencing was done on a sample of blood. The receptor set was obtained from a woman aged 25 to 45 with Graves' hyperthyroidism.

The chain couples TRBV9 to TRBJ2-2, with D possibly TRBD1 on 6 matching bases. The V and J ends lost 4 bases and 0 bases respectively, with 10 bases between them. Germline V gene lookup returns CDR1 SGDLS and CDR2 YYNGEE. The CDR3 totals 15 residues. As DNA, the CDR3 is TGTGCCAGCAGCTCAGGACAGTCGAACACCGGGGAGCTGTTTTTT. Its protein is CASSSGQSNTGELFF.

This clonotype was recorded many times. The CDR3 here is CASRRYDPGLGAYEQYF. In DNA, the CDR3 is TGTGCCAGCAGACGATACGACCCGGGACTAGGGGCCTACGAGCAGTACTTC. This sequence joins TRBV2 and TRBJ2-7; TRBD2 aligns across 8 bases. Germline CDR1 is SNHLY and CDR2 is FYNNEI. V was clipped by 6 bases and J by 2 bases; unmatched bases: 15. The CDR3 runs 17 residues. The full variable domain, its missing parts supplied by reference TRBV2 and TRBJ2-7, is EPEVTQTPSHQVTQMGQEVILRCVPISNHLYFYWYRQILGQKVEFLVSFYNNEISEKSEIFDDQFSVERPDGSNFTLKIRSTKLEDSAMYFCASRRYDPGLGAYEQYFGPGTRLTVT.

V and J are TRBV5-6 and TRBJ2-7; possibly TRBD2 for D (6 bases). The CDR3 spans 12 residues. The germline gives CDR1 SGHDT, CDR2 YYEEEE. V lost 4 bases, J lost 6 bases, and 11 bases lay in between. The CDR3 DNA is TGTGCCAGCAGCCGGGAGACGGGCGAGCAGTACTTC. It is translated as CASSRETGEQYF.

This clonotype was found many times. V usage is TRBV7-9 and J usage is TRBJ2-7, with 9 bases matching TRBD2. The CDR3 covers 17 residues. V gave up 7 bases and J gave up 0 bases; unmatched junction bases: 13. Germline lookup yields CDR1 SEHNR and CDR2 FQNEAQ (reference sequence). The CDR3 spells CASTSSDHSGSSYEQYF. In nucleotides, the CDR3 is TGTGCCAGCACATCCTCCGACCATAGCGGGAGCTCCTACGAGCAGTACTTC.

The CDR3 DNA reads TGTGCCAGCAGCCCCCCGGGACAGGGAAACACCGGGGAGCTGTTTTTT. It specifies CASSPPGQGNTGELFF. The rearrangement uses TRBV7-2 and TRBJ2-2; 9 bases line up with TRBD1. Germline CDR1 is SGHTA and CDR2 is FQGNSA. The CDR3 is 16 residues long. The junction had 6 bases not matched to a gene; V was cut back by 5 bases and J by 2 bases. Variable domain in full (rest from reference TRBV7-2 and TRBJ2-2): GAGVSQSPSNKVTEKGKDVELRCDPISGHTALYWYRQSLGQGLEFLIYFQGNSAPDKSGLPSDRFSAERTGGSVSTLTIQRTQQEDSAVYLCASSPPGQGNTGELFFGEGSRLTVL.